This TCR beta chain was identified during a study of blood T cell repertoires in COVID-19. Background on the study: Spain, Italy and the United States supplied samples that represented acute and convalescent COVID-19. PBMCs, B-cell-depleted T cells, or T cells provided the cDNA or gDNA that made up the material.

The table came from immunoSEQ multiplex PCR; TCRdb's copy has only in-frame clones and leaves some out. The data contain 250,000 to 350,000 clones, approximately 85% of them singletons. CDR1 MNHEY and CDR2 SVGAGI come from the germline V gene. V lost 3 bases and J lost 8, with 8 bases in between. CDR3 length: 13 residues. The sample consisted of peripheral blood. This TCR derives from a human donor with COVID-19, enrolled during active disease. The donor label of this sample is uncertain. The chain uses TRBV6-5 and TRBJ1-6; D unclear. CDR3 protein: CASSYSFDSPLHF. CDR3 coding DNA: TGTGCCAGCAGTTATAGCTTCGATTCACCCCTCCACTTT.